The clone carrying this T cell receptor beta chain was observed at least ten times. The data derive from a study of T cell repertoires in cytomegalovirus infection. Between the trimmed V and J ends, which lost 4 bases and 8 bases, there was a span of 18 bases. This CDR3 spans 15 amino acids. Germline lookup yields CDR1 SGHTA and CDR2 FQGNSA. TCRdb called the reads again in MiXCR, with one record for every CDR3 protein. The data hold roughly 150,000 distinct CDR3 sequences, with 15% to 20% observed a single time. Sequenced sample: CD8+ T cells from PBMCs. The receptor was derived from a human donor in good health (CMV status not recorded). Some clones in this sample may be carry-over from other donors' samples. The chain joins TRBV7-2 to TRBJ2-1, with TRBD2 as a possible D gene (7 bases). CDR3 region: CASSSSGGALDEQFF. CDR3 sequence (DNA): TGTGCCAGCAGCTCCAGTGGGGGGGCGTTGGATGAGCAGTTCTTC.